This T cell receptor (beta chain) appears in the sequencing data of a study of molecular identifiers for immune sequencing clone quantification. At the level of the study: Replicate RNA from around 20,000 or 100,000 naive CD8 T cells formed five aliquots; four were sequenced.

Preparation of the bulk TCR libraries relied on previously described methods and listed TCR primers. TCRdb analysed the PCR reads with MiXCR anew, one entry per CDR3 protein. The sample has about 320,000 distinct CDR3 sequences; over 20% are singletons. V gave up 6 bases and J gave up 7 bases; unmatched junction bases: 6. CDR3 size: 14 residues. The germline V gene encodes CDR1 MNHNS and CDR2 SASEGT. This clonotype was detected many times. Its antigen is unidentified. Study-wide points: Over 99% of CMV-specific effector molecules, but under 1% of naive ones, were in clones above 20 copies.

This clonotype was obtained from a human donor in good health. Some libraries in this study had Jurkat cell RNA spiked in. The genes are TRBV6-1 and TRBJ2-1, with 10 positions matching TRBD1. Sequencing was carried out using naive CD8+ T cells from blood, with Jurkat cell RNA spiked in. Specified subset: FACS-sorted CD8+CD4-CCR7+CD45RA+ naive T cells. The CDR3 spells CASRDRGLGNEQFF. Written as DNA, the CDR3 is TGTGCCAGCAGAGACAGGGGGCTAGGAAATGAGCAGTTCTTC.